The present T cell receptor (beta chain) was sequenced within a study of technical replicates of blood from a handful of donors. The repertoire was sequenced with immunoSEQ multiplex PCR; TCRdb's copy has only in-frame clones and lacks some. The profile shows about 83,000 clones, around nine tenths of them singletons. Germline V gene lookup returns CDR1 MGHRA and CDR2 YSYEKL. The CDR3 is 18 amino acids. V was pared by 3 bases and J by 0 bases, with 15 bases between. This chain joins TRBV4-1 and TRBJ2-6, with D possibly matching TRBD1 (6 bases). The TCR sequence derives from a human donor in good health. Sequencing was performed on T cells isolated from PBMCs. CDR3 bases: TGCGCCAGCAGCCAGGTTGTCCGGGACACCTCTGGGGCCAACGTCCTGACTTTC. As protein: CASSQVVRDTSGANVLTF.